These 18 T cell receptor beta chains were all obtained from the same sample, sequenced in a study of cytomegalovirus exposure and HLA in healthy donors. 13 Jbeta primers and 60 Vbeta primers were used for the PCR. The assay was immunoSEQ multiplex PCR, and TCRdb's table has in-frame clones only and misses some. This sample yields around 280,000 clones, of which about 90% are seen a single time; about 2.3% belongs to the top ten. Sequenced sample: PBMCs. The receptors here all came from a young woman in good health and CMV-seronegative.

The V call is TRBV9, the J call TRBJ2-1; D gene uncertain. V was cut by 4 bases and J by 11 bases, with 16 bases left in between. From germline, CDR1 is SGDLS and CDR2 YYNGEE. The CDR3 spans 13 residues. CDR3 in amino acids: CASSSPPVWQQFF. In nucleotides, the CDR3 is TGTGCCAGCAGCTCCCCCCCCGTCTGGCAGCAGTTCTTC.

The J gene is TRBJ2-7, the V gene TRBV9, with no clear D. Germline CDR1 and CDR2: SGDLS and YYNGEE. The V and J ends lost 3 bases and 0 bases respectively, with 4 bases between them. There are 12 residues in the CDR3. The DNA of the CDR3 is TGTGCCAGCAGCGGAGGCTCCTACGAGCAGTACTTC. It encodes CASSGGSYEQYF.

The CDR3: CASSGEEGYGYTF. CDR3 in DNA: TGTGCCAGCAGCGGCGAGGAGGGCTATGGCTACACCTTC. The chain joins TRBV9 to TRBJ1-2, with no clear D. The germline V gene encodes CDR1 SGDLS and CDR2 YYNGEE. Trimming removed 3 bases at V and 4 bases at J, with 10 bases between. The CDR3 is 13 residues long.

The rearrangement links TRBV27 to TRBJ2-1; 8 bases fit TRBD2. CDR3 size: 15 residues. The germline V gene has CDR1 MNHEY and CDR2 SMNVEV (reference sequence). J gave up 5 bases and V 5 bases, and 8 bases lay outside the gene matches. The CDR3 nucleotides read TGTGCCAGCAGTCGAGGAGTAGCGGGGAACAATGAGCAGTTCTTC. It encodes CASSRGVAGNNEQFF.

The chain is built from TRBV15 and TRBJ1-1; maybe TRBD1 (6 bases). The CDR3 loop spans 15 amino acids. The V and J ends lost 4 bases and 1 base respectively, with 13 bases between them. Germline CDR1 is LNHNV and CDR2 is YYDKDF (reference sequence). CDR3 sequence: CATSTGQSPNTEAFF. For the CDR3, the DNA is TGTGCCACCAGCACCGGACAGTCTCCGAACACTGAAGCTTTCTTT. Drawing the rest from reference TRBV15 and TRBJ1-1, the complete variable domain is DAMVIQNPRYQVTQFGKPVTLSCSQTLNHNVMYWYQQKSSQAPKLLFHYYDKDFNNEADTPDNFQSRRPNTSFCFLDIRSPGLGDTAMYLCATSTGQSPNTEAFFGQGTRLTVV.

The genes are TRBV7-3 and TRBJ1-1; maybe TRBD1 (5 bases). Germline loops: CDR1 SGHTA, CDR2 FQGTGA. Trimming took off 2 bases at V and 0 bases at J, with 10 bases between the two ends. There are 15 residues in the CDR3. The CDR3 nucleotides read TGTGCCAGCAGCTTAGCAGGGTTCATGAACACTGAAGCTTTCTTT. Translation: CASSLAGFMNTEAFF. Full variable domain (outside the CDR3, taken from reference TRBV7-3 and TRBJ1-1): GAGVSQTPSNKVTEKGKYVELRCDPISGHTALYWYRQSLGQGPEFLIYFQGTGAADDSGLPNDRFFAVRPEGSVSTLKIQRTERGDSAVYLCASSLAGFMNTEAFFGQGTRLTVV.

The chain is built from TRBV9 and TRBJ1-1, with TRBD1 matching over 7 bases. Germline CDR1 reads SGDLS; CDR2 reads YYNGEE. The junction had 4 bases not matched to a gene; V was cut back by 5 bases and J by 3 bases. This CDR3 spans 13 amino acids. The CDR3 DNA reads TGTGCCAGCAGTACAGGGGCTCACACTGAAGCTTTCTTT. Translated, it gives CASSTGAHTEAFF.

With regard to this clone: Sequence at one end of the junction differs from germline and may be a read error. This sequence joins TRBV7-9 and TRBJ1-1; D is unclear. CDR1 and CDR2 (germline): SEHNR, FQNEAQ (reference sequence). The CDR3 is 12 amino acids. The DNA of the CDR3 is TGTTCCAGCAGCTCCAGTCACACTGAAGCTTTCTTT. Protein product: CSSSSSHTEAFF.

The rearrangement joins TRBV27 to TRBJ2-1; no reliable D call. V lost 1 base, J lost 7 bases, and 11 bases lay in between. Germline V gene data show CDR1 as MNHEY and CDR2 as SMNVEV (reference sequence). CDR3 length: 14 amino acids. In DNA form, the CDR3 reads TGTGCCAGCAGTTTATATGCGCTTCTGAATGAGCAGTTCTTC. Residues: CASSLYALLNEQFF.

The J gene is TRBJ1-1, the V gene TRBV9; D is ambiguous. The germline V gene has CDR1 SGDLS and CDR2 YYNGEE. Trimming stripped 4 bases from V and 2 bases from J, with 15 bases between. There are 15 residues in the CDR3. CDR3 nucleotide sequence: TGTGCCAGCAGCTCCGAGTTACTTGCTAACACTGAAGCTTTCTTT. It yields the protein CASSSELLANTEAFF.

The genes are TRBV27 and TRBJ1-4, with TRBD1 as a possible D gene (5 bases). The germline V gene encodes CDR1 MNHEY and CDR2 SMNVEV (reference sequence). The CDR3 is 13 amino acids. The V gene lost 3 bases and the J gene lost 7 bases, with 9 bases spanning the gap. CDR3 bases: TGTGCCAGCAGTTTCTGGGACTGTGAAAAACTGTTTTTT. It yields the protein CASSFWDCEKLFF.

This clone was seen just once. This chain connects TRBV9 to TRBJ1-4, with 9 bases matching TRBD1. The CDR3 loop spans 16 amino acids. V lost 3 bases, J lost 7 bases, and 10 bases stayed unmatched. Germline V gene data show CDR1 as SGDLS and CDR2 as YYNGEE. CDR3 DNA sequence: TGTGCCAGCAGCGCCCACTCGGGACAGGGTTTTGAAAAACTGTTTTTT. This sequence encodes CASSAHSGQGFEKLFF.

This clone was found a few times. J is TRBJ1-1 and V is TRBV25-1; possibly TRBD1 for D (5 bases). Germline CDR1 and CDR2: MGHDK and SYGVNS. V was shortened by 3 bases and J by 0 bases, with 11 bases between the two germline ends. The CDR3 length is 15 residues. DNA for the CDR3: TGTGCCAGCAGTGAGTCGGGACTGTTGAACACTGAAGCTTTCTTT. Translating gives CASSESGLLNTEAFF.

The rearrangement joins TRBV10-2 to TRBJ2-1, with 7 bases matching TRBD1. The CDR3 spans 16 residues. The germline CDR1 and CDR2 sequences are WSHSY and SAAADI. J lost 7 bases, V lost 4 bases, and 13 bases had no gene match. CDR3 DNA sequence: TGCGCCAGCAGTGTGTTTGGCGCAGGGGGTGTGAATGAGCAGTTCTTC. It codes for CASSVFGAGGVNEQFF.

The chain joins TRBV9 to TRBJ2-5; 11 bases are a match to TRBD2. Trimming took 0 bases from V and 4 from J; bases not matched to a gene: 5. The length of the CDR3 is 16 residues. Germline V lookup: CDR1 SGDLS, CDR2 YYNGEE. The CDR3, as DNA: TGTGCCAGCAGCGTAGGGCTAGCGGGGGGTGTAGAGACCCAGTACTTC. Its translation is CASSVGLAGGVETQYF.

This sequence joins TRBV6-6 and TRBJ2-7, with D perhaps TRBD1 (6 bases). The CDR3 runs 15 residues. CDR1 is MNHNY and CDR2 is SVGAGI in the germline V gene (reference sequence). Trimming shortened V by 6 bases and J by 2 bases, and 17 bases separated the two germline ends. For the CDR3, the DNA is TGTGCCAGCAGCCCTACAGGGTTGGGAGCCTACGAGCAGTACTTC. Its translation: CASSPTGLGAYEQYF.

The genes are TRBV2 and TRBJ1-1, with D unresolved. The CDR3 is 12 residues long. V lost 3 bases and J lost 4, with 6 bases in between. Germline-derived CDR1 and CDR2 are SNHLY and FYNNEI. CDR3 protein: CASSEFGTEAFF. The CDR3 nucleotides are TGTGCCAGCAGTGAGTTCGGCACTGAAGCTTTCTTT. Full variable domain (missing parts from reference TRBV2 and TRBJ1-1): EPEVTQTPSHQVTQMGQEVILRCVPISNHLYFYWYRQILGQKVEFLVSFYNNEISEKSEIFDDQFSVERPDGSNFTLKIRSTKLEDSAMYFCASSEFGTEAFFGQGTRLTVV.

Only one count was recorded for this clone. The V call is TRBV19, the J call TRBJ2-2; a weak D match, TRBD2 (5 bases). Germline V gene lookup returns CDR1 LNHDA and CDR2 SQIVND (reference sequence). This CDR3 is built from 13 residues. V was cut by 8 bases and J by 5 bases, with 12 bases left in between. The CDR3 spells CASWTPGTGELFF. In DNA form, the CDR3 reads TGTGCCAGTTGGACTCCGGGGACCGGGGAGCTGTTTTTT.